One sample yielded the 3 T cell receptor beta chains listed below, sequenced in a study of T cells in Graves' hyperthyroidism and ophthalmopathy. TCR beta CDR3 region amplification was performed from RNA transcripts. RT-PCR in the first round (using the HTBI primer set) targeted the TCR CDR3. TCRdb re-called the multiplex PCR reads through MiXCR, storing one row per CDR3 protein. The repertoire holds fewer than 850,000 distinct CDR3 sequences, about 18% seen once, with 15% to 18% in the top ten. The specimen was blood. These receptors originate from a man aged 50 or older with Graves' hyperthyroidism.

Many counts were recorded for this clonotype. The chain combines TRBV6-1 with TRBJ1-5, with D perhaps matching TRBD1 (5 bases). This CDR3 is 15 amino acids long. Germline values: CDR1 MNHNS, CDR2 SASEGT. Trimming shortened V by 10 bases and J by 2 bases, and 18 bases separated the two germline ends. CDR3 region: CATTIRDEGNQPQHF. The CDR3 DNA reads as TGTGCCACGACGATCCGGGACGAGGGCAATCAGCCCCAGCATTTT.

This clonotype was seen more than once but under ten times. V gene TRBV4-3 combines with J gene TRBJ2-7, with D tentatively TRBD1 or TRBD2 (5 bases each). Germline assignment: CDR1 LGHNA and CDR2 YSLEER. Trimming cost V 0 bases and J 3 bases, with 18 bases left between them. CDR3 length: 17 residues. DNA for the CDR3: TGCGCCAGCAGCCAAGATGAGGGACGACCAGGGTACTACGAGCAGTACTTC. Amino acids: CASSQDEGRPGYYEQYF.

The rearrangement links TRBV4-3 to TRBJ1-4; D remains ambiguous. Germline CDR1 is LGHNA and CDR2 is YSLEER. Deletions cut 4 bases from V and 8 bases from J, with 20 bases between. The CDR3 runs 16 residues. DNA of the CDR3: TGCGCCAGCAGCCCGCGGACTCCCTCGGGAGAGGAAAAACTGTTTTTT. It is translated as CASSPRTPSGEEKLFF.